Sequencing of this T cell receptor (beta chain) was carried out in a study of identifying expanded T cells in peripheral blood. Points from the study as a whole: Approximately two-week clone count variance significantly increased as total template count grew.

Healthy donors had no documented immune events, such as infections, while sampled. The V gene end was trimmed by 8 bases and the J gene end by 1 base; junction bases not matched to a gene: 1. CDR3 length: 13 amino acids. The germline V gene has CDR1 MNHNS and CDR2 SASEGT. The repertoire was sequenced with immunoSEQ multiplex PCR; TCRdb's copy has only in-frame clones and lacks some. In the table there are about 110,000 clones, about nine tenths of which are singletons. Remarks on this clone: The target antigen is unknown.

The chain has TRBV6-1 and TRBJ1-5, with 8 bases fitting TRBD1. Material for sequencing was blood. This clonotype was sampled from a person aged 18-70 years in good health. The CDR3 here is CASRTGSNQPQHF. In DNA, the CDR3 is TGTGCCAGCCGGACAGGGAGCAATCAGCCCCAGCATTTT.